The 13 T cell receptor beta chains below come from one sample, sequenced in a study of CD8 T cells in Susac syndrome. When the RNA was reverse transcribed, random hexamers were used with an input of about 0.45 to 1 ug. TCRdb reprocessed the immunoSEQ multiplex PCR reads via MiXCR and lists one record per CDR3 protein. The sample lists about 200,000 distinct CDR3 sequences, roughly 95% occurring once. Input material: CD4+ T cells from PBMCs. These receptors were collected from a human donor with multiple sclerosis.

The V gene is TRBV30, the J gene TRBJ2-5, with 13 bases lining up with TRBD2. Germline assignment: CDR1 GTSNPN and CDR2 SVGIG (reference sequence). CDR3 length: 15 residues. V shed 1 base and J 5 bases; nucleotides not matched to a gene: 4. CDR3 nucleotide sequence: TGTGCCTGGAGTGGACTAGCGGGGGGTGAGGAGACCCAGTACTTC. It yields the protein CAWSGLAGGEETQYF.

The V and J genes are TRBV5-1 and TRBJ1-1; D is ambiguous. The length of the CDR3 is 13 residues. The germline CDR1 and CDR2 sequences are SGHRS and YFSETQ. Deletions cut 5 bases from V and 1 base from J, with 9 bases between. The DNA for the CDR3 is TGCGCCAGCAGAAGCGGACCGAACACTGAAGCTTTCTTT. This encodes CASRSGPNTEAFF.

This chain joins TRBV20-1 and TRBJ2-1; 10 bases match TRBD2. Looked up from germline, CDR1 is DFQATT and CDR2 is SNEGSKA (reference sequence). The CDR3 length is 14 residues. V shed 6 bases, J shed 8 bases, and the junction held 10 bases outside the gene matches. DNA for the CDR3: TGCAGTGCCTCCCTAGCGGGGGAGGTAGATGAGCAGTTCTTC. Its protein product is CSASLAGEVDEQFF.

This clonotype was recorded only once. The rearrangement links TRBV12-5 to TRBJ1-1; 7 bases line up with TRBD1. CDR1 is LGHNT and CDR2 is FRNRAP in the germline V gene. V gave up 7 bases and J gave up 11 bases; unmatched junction bases: 10. The length of the CDR3 is 12 residues. CDR3 bases: TGTGCTAGTGCCCTGGAGACAGGGAATGCTTTCTTT. It codes for CASALETGNAFF. The variable domain in full, completed from reference TRBV12-5 and TRBJ1-1, reads DARVTQTPRHKVTEMGQEVTMRCQPILGHNTVFWYRQTMMQGLELLAYFRNRAPLDDSGMPKDRFSAEMPDATLATLKIQPSEPRDSAVYFCASALETGNAFFGQGTRLTVV.

This rearrangement joins TRBV5-1 to TRBJ1-4, with 7 bases identical to TRBD1. The length of the CDR3 is 14 residues. Germline V CDR1 and CDR2: SGHRS, YFSETQ. V gave up 4 bases and J gave up 7 bases; unmatched junction bases: 7. The CDR3 here is CASSLETGTEKLFF. The CDR3 DNA reads as TGCGCCAGCAGCCTTGAGACAGGGACTGAAAAACTGTTTTTT.

The rearrangement uses TRBV1 and TRBJ2-1. TRBV1 has pseudogene status. This CDR3 comprises 13 residues. CDR3 DNA sequence: TGCACCAGCAGCCAAGGACAATACAATGAGCAGTTCTTC. Amino acid sequence: CTSSQGQYNEQFF.

This clonotype was seen a single time. The chain couples TRBV5-4 to TRBJ2-3, with no clear D. CDR3 length equals 14 residues. Germline loops: CDR1 SGHNT, CDR2 YYREEE (reference sequence). Trimming pared 2 bases from V and 5 bases from J, leaving 12 bases between. CDR3 bases: TGTGCCAGCAGCTTCCTCGTGGGAAAAGATACGCAGTATTTT. It encodes CASSFLVGKDTQYF.

The chain uses TRBV3-1 and TRBJ2-5, with D possibly matching TRBD2 (6 bases). Germline loops: CDR1 LGHDT, CDR2 YNNKEL (reference sequence). The CDR3 has 13 residues. Trimming pared 8 bases from V and 5 bases from J, leaving 15 bases between. CDR3 nucleotide sequence: TGTGCCAGCGGTCAGGGAGGAGTGGAGACCCAGTACTTC. Its protein is CASGQGGVETQYF.

This chain links TRBV20-1 with TRBJ2-1; maybe TRBD1 (5 bases). The CDR3 is 13 residues long. V dropped 4 bases and J dropped 10 bases, with 17 bases sitting between them. Germline V gene data show CDR1 as DFQATT and CDR2 as SNEGSKA (reference sequence). CDR3 amino acids: CSAIETNRREQFF. In nucleotides, the CDR3 is TGCAGTGCTATTGAAACTAACAGGAGAGAGCAGTTCTTC.

The chain couples TRBV5-4 to TRBJ2-5; tentatively, D is TRBD2 (5 bases). The CDR3 has 13 amino acids. Germline lookup yields CDR1 SGHNT and CDR2 YYREEE (reference sequence). Between the trimmed V and J ends, which lost 2 bases and 3 bases, there was a span of 8 bases. The CDR3 protein is CASSFLEEETQYF. In DNA, the CDR3 is TGTGCCAGCAGCTTCTTGGAGGAAGAGACCCAGTACTTC.

The chain has TRBV30 and TRBJ2-7; 10 bases are a match to TRBD2. Germline V gene data show CDR1 as GTSNPN and CDR2 as SVGIG (reference sequence). The J segment lost 7 bases and the V segment lost 4 bases, leaving 13 bases of the junction unmatched. CDR3 length equals 15 residues. This CDR3 reads CAWTSGSSLSSEQYF. The CDR3 DNA is TGTGCCTGGACTAGCGGGAGTTCACTCTCGTCAGAGCAGTACTTC.

This rearrangement joins TRBV5-6 to TRBJ1-5, with D unresolved. The CDR3 is 12 residues long. Between the trimmed V and J ends, which lost 1 base and 9 bases, there was a span of 8 bases. Germline V lookup: CDR1 SGHDT, CDR2 YYEEEE. This CDR3 is CASSLRGLPQHF. In nucleotides, the CDR3 is TGTGCCAGCAGCTTGAGAGGTTTGCCCCAGCATTTT.

The chain employs TRBV29-1 and TRBJ1-2; TRBD1 aligns across 7 bases. CDR3 length: 15 amino acids. J lost 3 bases, V lost 4 bases, and 11 bases had no gene match. Per the germline V gene, CDR1 is SQVTM and CDR2 is ANQGSEA. The chain's CDR3 is CSVGALTGTDYGYTF. CDR3 coding DNA: TGCAGCGTTGGTGCCCTGACCGGGACAGACTATGGCTACACCTTC.